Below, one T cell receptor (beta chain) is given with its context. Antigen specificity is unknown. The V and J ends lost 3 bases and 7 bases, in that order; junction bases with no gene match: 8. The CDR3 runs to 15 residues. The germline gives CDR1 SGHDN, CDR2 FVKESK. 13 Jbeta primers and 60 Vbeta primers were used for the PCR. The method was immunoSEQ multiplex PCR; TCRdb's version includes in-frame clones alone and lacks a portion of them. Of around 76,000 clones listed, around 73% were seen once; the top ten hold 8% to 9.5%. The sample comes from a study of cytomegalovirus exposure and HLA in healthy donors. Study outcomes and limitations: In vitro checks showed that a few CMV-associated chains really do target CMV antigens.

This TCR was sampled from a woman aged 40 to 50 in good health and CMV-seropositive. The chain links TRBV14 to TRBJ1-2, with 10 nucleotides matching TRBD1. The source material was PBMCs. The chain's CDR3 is CASSQRAGTGAGYTF. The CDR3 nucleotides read TGTGCCAGCAGCCAGCGTGCCGGGACAGGGGCTGGCTACACCTTC.